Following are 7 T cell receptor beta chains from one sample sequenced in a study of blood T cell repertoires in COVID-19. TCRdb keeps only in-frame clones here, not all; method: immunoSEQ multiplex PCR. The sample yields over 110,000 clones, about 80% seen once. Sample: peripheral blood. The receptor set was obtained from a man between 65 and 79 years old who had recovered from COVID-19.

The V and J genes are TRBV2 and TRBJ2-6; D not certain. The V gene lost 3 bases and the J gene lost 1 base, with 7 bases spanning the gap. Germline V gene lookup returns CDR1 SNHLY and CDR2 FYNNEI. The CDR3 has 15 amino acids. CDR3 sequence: CASSEGRSGANVLTF. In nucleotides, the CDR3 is TGTGCCAGCAGTGAGGGCAGGTCTGGGGCCAACGTCCTGACTTTC.

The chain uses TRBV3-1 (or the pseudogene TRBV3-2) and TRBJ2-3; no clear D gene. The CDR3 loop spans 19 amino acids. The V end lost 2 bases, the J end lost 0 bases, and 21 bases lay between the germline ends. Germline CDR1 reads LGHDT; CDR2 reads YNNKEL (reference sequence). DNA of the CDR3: TGTGCCAGCAGCCAATCCGTCGCCAACTACTCGGGTAGCACAGATACGCAGTATTTT. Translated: CASSQSVANYSGSTDTQYF.

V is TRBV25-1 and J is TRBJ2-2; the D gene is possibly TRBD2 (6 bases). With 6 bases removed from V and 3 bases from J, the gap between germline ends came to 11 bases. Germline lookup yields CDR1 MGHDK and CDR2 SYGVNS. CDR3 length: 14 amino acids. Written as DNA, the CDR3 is TGTGCCAGCAGCCCAGGGACTTACACCGGGGAGCTGTTTTTT. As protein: CASSPGTYTGELFF.

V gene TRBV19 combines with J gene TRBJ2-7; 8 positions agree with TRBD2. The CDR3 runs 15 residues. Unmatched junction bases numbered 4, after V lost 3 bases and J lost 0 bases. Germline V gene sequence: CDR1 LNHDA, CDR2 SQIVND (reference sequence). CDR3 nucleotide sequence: TGTGCCAGTAGTATGTTAGCGGGGAGCTCCTACGAGCAGTACTTC. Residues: CASSMLAGSSYEQYF.

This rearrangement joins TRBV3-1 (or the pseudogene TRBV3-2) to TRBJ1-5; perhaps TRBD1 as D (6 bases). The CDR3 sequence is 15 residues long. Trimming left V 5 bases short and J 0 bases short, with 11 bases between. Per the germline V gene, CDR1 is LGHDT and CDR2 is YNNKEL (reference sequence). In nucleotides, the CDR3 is TGTGCCAGCAGCGCACAGGGATATAGCAATCAGCCCCAGCATTTT. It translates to CASSAQGYSNQPQHF.

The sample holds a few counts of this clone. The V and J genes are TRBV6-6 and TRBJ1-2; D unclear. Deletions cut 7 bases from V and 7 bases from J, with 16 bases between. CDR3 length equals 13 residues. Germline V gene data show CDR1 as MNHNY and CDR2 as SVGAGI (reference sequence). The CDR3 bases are TGTGCCAGCACGGAGGGATCAACGCGTGGCTACACCTTC. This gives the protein CASTEGSTRGYTF.

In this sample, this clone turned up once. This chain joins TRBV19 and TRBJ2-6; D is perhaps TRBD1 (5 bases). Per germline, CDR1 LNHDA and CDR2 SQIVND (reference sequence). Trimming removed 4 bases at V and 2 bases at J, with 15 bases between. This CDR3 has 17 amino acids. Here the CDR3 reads CASSTAVQGAGANVLTF. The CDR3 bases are TGTGCCAGTAGTACAGCCGTGCAGGGTGCTGGGGCCAACGTCCTGACTTTC.